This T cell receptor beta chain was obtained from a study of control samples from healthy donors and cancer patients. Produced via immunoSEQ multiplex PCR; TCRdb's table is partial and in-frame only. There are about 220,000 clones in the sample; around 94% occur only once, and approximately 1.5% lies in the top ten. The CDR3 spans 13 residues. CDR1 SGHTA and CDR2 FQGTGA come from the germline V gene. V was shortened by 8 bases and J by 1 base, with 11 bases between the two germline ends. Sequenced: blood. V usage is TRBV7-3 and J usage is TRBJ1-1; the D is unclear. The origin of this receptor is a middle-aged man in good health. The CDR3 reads CASARQENTEAFF. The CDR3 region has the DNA TGTGCCAGCGCACGACAAGAGAACACTGAAGCTTTCTTT.